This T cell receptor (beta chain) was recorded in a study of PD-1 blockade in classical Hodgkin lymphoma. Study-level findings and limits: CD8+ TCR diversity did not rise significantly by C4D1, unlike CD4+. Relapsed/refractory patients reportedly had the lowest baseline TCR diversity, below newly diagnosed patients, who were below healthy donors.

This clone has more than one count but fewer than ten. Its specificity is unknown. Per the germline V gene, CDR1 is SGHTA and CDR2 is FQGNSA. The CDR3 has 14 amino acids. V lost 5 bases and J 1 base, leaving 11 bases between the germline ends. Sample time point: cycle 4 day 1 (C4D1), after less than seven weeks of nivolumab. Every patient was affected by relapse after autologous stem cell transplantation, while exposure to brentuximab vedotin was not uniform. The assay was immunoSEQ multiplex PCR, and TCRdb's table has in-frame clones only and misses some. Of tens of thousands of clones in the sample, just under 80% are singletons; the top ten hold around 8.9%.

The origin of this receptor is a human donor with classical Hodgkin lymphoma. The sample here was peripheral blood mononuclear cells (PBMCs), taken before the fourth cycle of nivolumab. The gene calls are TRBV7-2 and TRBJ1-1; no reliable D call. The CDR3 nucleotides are TGTGCCAGCAGCCTCCGGGAGGGGAACACTGAAGCTTTCTTT. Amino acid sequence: CASSLREGNTEAFF.